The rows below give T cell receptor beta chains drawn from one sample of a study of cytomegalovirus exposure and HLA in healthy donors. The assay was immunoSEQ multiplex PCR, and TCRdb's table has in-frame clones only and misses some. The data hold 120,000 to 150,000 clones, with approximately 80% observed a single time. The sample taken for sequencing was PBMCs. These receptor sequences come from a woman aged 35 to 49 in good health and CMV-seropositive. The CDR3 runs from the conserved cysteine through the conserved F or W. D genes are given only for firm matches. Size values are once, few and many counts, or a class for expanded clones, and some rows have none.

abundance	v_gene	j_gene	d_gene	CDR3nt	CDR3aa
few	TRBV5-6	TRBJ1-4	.	TGTGCCAGCAGCCTGGGCTCCCGAGGGGAAAAACTGTTTTTT	CASSLGSRGEKLFF
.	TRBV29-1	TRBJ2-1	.	TGCAGCGTTACTCCCCAGGGGTCCTACAATGAGCAGTTCTTC	CSVTPQGSYNEQFF
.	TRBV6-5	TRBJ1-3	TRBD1	TGTGCCAGCAGAAGACAGGGCTCTGGAAACACCATATATTTT	CASRRQGSGNTIYF
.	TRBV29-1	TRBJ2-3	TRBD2	TGCAGCGTTTATAAGCGGGAGTCTAGCACAGATACGCAGTATTTT	CSVYKRESSTDTQYF
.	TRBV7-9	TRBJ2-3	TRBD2	TGTGCCAGCAGCTTAACTAGCGGGAGGGGAGATACGCAGTATTTT	CASSLTSGRGDTQYF
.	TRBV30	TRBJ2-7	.	TGTGCCTGGAGTGTACCAGCGGGGACATACGAGCAGTACTTC	CAWSVPAGTYEQYF
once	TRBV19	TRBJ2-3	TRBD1	TGTGCCAGTAGTCGGACAGGGACAGATACGCAGTATTTT	CASSRTGTDTQYF
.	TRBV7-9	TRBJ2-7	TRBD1	TGTGCCAGCAGGACCGGGACAGGGACCTACGAGCAGTACTTC	CASRTGTGTYEQYF
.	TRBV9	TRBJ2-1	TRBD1	TGTGCCAGCAGCAAAGGACAGGGGGCAATTGAGCAGTTCTTC	CASSKGQGAIEQFF
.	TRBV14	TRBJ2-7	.	TGTGCCAGCAGCCGAGTCGTGGGGGGTTTCTCCTACGAGCAGTACTTC	CASSRVVGGFSYEQYF
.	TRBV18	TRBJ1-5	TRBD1	TGTGCCAGCTCACCACAGGACAGGGGGCACCGTATCAGTCAGCCCCAGCATTTT	CASSPQDRGHRISQPQHF
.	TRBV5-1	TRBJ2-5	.	TGCGCCAGCAGCTCGGCGGGGGCCGGGGAGACCCAGTACTTC	CASSSAGAGETQYF
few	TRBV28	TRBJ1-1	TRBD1	TGTGCCAGCCCCCCACCACGACAGGGGGAGACTGAAGCTTTCTTT	CASPPPRQGETEAFF
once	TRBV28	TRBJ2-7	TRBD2	TGTGCCAGCAGTTTACTAGCGGGGGGAAACGAGCAGTACTTC	CASSLLAGGNEQYF
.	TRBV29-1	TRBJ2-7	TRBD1	TGCAGCGTTGAGGGACAGCCCTACGAGCAGTACTTC	CSVEGQPYEQYF
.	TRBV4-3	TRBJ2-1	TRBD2	TGCGCCAGCAGCCAGGTCCTTAGCGGGGGTAACTACAATGAGCAGTTCTTC	CASSQVLSGGNYNEQFF
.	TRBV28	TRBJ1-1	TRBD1	TGTGCCAGCAAGTCACAGGGGAGAAGAAACACTGAAGCTTTCTTT	CASKSQGRRNTEAFF
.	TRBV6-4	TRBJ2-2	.	TGTGCCAGCCGACGGGAGAACACCGGGGAGCTGTTTTTT	CASRRENTGELFF
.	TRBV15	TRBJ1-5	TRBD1	TGTGCCACCAGCATAATACAGGGGGCCAGGGGCAATCAGCCCCAGCATTTT	CATSIIQGARGNQPQHF
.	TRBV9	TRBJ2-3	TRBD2	TGTGCCAGCAGCGTAGCCAGCGGGGGAATAAGCACAGATACGCAGTATTTT	CASSVASGGISTDTQYF
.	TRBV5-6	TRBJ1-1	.	TGTGCCAGCAGTGGTGGACAGACGGGAGCTTTCTTT	CASSGGQTGAFF
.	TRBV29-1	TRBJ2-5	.	TGCAGCGCGGCCGGCGGGTCTAGCAGGGAGACCCAGTACTTC	CSAAGGSSRETQYF
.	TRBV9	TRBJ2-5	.	TGTGCCAGCAGCGTAGGTTCGGGAGAGACCCAGTACTTC	CASSVGSGETQYF
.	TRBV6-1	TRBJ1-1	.	TGTGCCAGCAGTGTTCGGGGGGTAGGCACTGAAGCTTTCTTT	CASSVRGVGTEAFF
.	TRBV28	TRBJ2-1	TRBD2	TGTGCCAGCAGTTGGAGCAGGCGGGAGGCTGAGCAGTTCTTC	CASSWSRREAEQFF
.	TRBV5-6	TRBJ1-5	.	TGTGCCAGCAGCTTGTCAGGGTCCGGGAGCAATCAGCCCCAGCATTTT	CASSLSGSGSNQPQHF
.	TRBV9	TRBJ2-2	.	TGTGCCAGCAGCGTAGGGACTGACACCGGGGAGCTGTTTTTT	CASSVGTDTGELFF
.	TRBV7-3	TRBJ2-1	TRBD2	TGTGCCAGCAGCTTAGACGGGACTAGCCCCAACAATGAGCAGTTCTTC	CASSLDGTSPNNEQFF
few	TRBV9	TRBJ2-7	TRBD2	TGTGCCAGCAGCCCGCGGTGGGGGGGATACGAGCAGTACTTC	CASSPRWGGYEQYF
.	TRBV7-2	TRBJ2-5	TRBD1	TGTGCCAGCAGCCCCGGACAGGGGAACCAAGAGACCCAGTACTTC	CASSPGQGNQETQYF
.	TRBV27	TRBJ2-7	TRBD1	TGTGCCAGCAGTCCGACAGGGGCCTCCTTCTACGAGCAGTACTTC	CASSPTGASFYEQYF
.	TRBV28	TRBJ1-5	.	TGTGCCAGCAGCCCGCCCGGTTTTCAGGGGCTAATTAGTCAGCCCCAGCATTTT	CASSPPGFQGLISQPQHF
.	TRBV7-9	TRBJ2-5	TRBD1	TGTGCCAGCAGTTTCAGGGGGCGGCAAGAGACCCAGTACTTC	CASSFRGRQETQYF
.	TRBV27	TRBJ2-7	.	TGTGCCAGCAATTCGGCAGCGAGTCCCTACGAGCAGTACTTC	CASNSAASPYEQYF